The 25 T cell receptor beta chains below come from one sample, sequenced in a study of blood T cell repertoires in COVID-19. Data came from immunoSEQ multiplex PCR; TCRdb stores just in-frame clones and leaves some out. The sample holds some 110,000 clones; roughly 87% are singletons and the top ten take around 4.1%. Sequencing was performed on peripheral blood. These receptor sequences come from a man between 45 and 60 years old with acute or convalescent COVID-19.

The sample holds one count of this clone. The chain carries TRBV27 and TRBJ1-3; a weak D match, TRBD1 (6 bases). Germline assignment: CDR1 MNHEY and CDR2 SMNVEV (reference sequence). The V and J ends lost 5 bases and 0 bases respectively, with 17 bases between them. This CDR3 spans 17 amino acids. The CDR3 is CASSRRADSNSGNTIYF. DNA for the CDR3: TGTGCCAGCAGTCGACGCGCGGACAGTAACTCTGGAAACACCATATATTTT.

This rearrangement joins TRBV19 to TRBJ2-3; 10 positions match TRBD1. Trimming removed 10 bases from V and 5 bases from J; junction bases left unmatched: 9. The V gene's germline CDR1 is LNHDA and CDR2 SQIVND (reference sequence). The CDR3 spans 14 residues. CDR3 in amino acids: CANPTGGRRDTQYF. The CDR3 coding sequence is TGTGCCAACCCGACAGGGGGCCGGCGAGATACGCAGTATTTT.

This sequence joins TRBV11-2 and TRBJ1-4; 11 nucleotides match TRBD1. J gave up 10 bases and V 5 bases, and 9 bases lay outside the gene matches. The CDR3 has 15 amino acids. The V gene's germline CDR1 is SGHAT and CDR2 FQNNGV. CDR3 amino acids: CASSPPEDRGRKLFF. The CDR3 DNA follows: TGTGCCAGCAGCCCCCCCGAGGACAGGGGGCGAAAACTGTTTTTT.

In DNA form, the CDR3 reads TGTGCCAGCAGCCAGAGACTAGCGGGAGCCACAACAGATACGCAGTATTTT. This translates into CASSQRLAGATTDTQYF. This chain links TRBV3-1 (or the pseudogene TRBV3-2) with TRBJ2-3; 12 nucleotides agree with TRBD2. Unmatched junction bases numbered 7, after V lost 3 bases and J lost 3 bases. CDR3 length: 17 amino acids. The V gene's germline CDR1 is LGHDT and CDR2 YNNKEL (reference sequence).

The J gene is TRBJ2-1, the V gene TRBV19; TRBD2 is a possible D gene (6 bases). The CDR3 consists of 15 residues. Between the trimmed V and J ends, which lost 6 bases and 0 bases, there was a span of 12 bases. Germline V gene data show CDR1 as LNHDA and CDR2 as SQIVND (reference sequence). CDR3 nucleotides: TGTGCCAGTAGGGGGAGGAGGAGCTCCTACAATGAGCAGTTCTTC. Protein: CASRGRRSSYNEQFF.

This clone was recorded once. The gene calls are TRBV11-1 and TRBJ2-7; D is possibly TRBD2 (5 bases). The CDR3 extends over 14 amino acids. V was clipped by 4 bases and J by 5 bases, with 15 bases between them. From germline, CDR1 is SGHAT and CDR2 FQDESV (reference sequence). The CDR3: CASSSAGNRNEQYF. CDR3 DNA sequence: TGTGCCAGCAGCTCCGCCGGGAACCGGAACGAGCAGTACTTC.

The J gene is TRBJ2-5, the V gene TRBV2; 8 bases agree with TRBD2. The junction had 1 base not matched to a gene; V was cut back by 6 bases and J by 4 bases. CDR1 is SNHLY and CDR2 is FYNNEI in the germline V gene. The CDR3 contains 12 residues. For the CDR3, the DNA is TGTGCCAGCAGCGGGACTAGAGAGACCCAGTACTTC. Translation: CASSGTRETQYF.

This sequence joins TRBV2 and TRBJ1-5; 7 nucleotides agree with TRBD1. The germline V gene encodes CDR1 SNHLY and CDR2 FYNNEI. J gave up 1 base and V 7 bases, and 7 bases lay outside the gene matches. This CDR3 has 15 residues. CDR3 amino acids: CASNTAGGSNQPQHF. CDR3 nucleotides: TGTGCCAGCAACACTGCAGGGGGAAGCAATCAGCCCCAGCATTTT.

This sequence joins TRBV6-5 and TRBJ2-3, with 7 bases aligning to TRBD2. CDR1 and CDR2 from the germline V gene are MNHEY and SVGAGI. V lost 8 bases and J lost 2; bases outside the gene matches: 4. The CDR3 loop spans 13 amino acids. The CDR3, as DNA: TGTGCCAGCGGGGGGGACCACACAGATACGCAGTATTTT. This gives the protein CASGGDHTDTQYF.

The J gene is TRBJ2-6, the V gene TRBV9; tentatively, D is TRBD1 (6 bases). V was trimmed by 4 bases and J by 0 bases, leaving 11 bases between them. The CDR3 is 16 residues long. Germline CDR1 is SGDLS and CDR2 is YYNGEE. In nucleotides, the CDR3 is TGTGCCAGCAGCTTGGGACACCTCTCTGGGGCCAACGTCCTGACTTTC. It yields the protein CASSLGHLSGANVLTF.

Points on this clone: The same CDR3 can be traced to other DNA sequences in this sample. The gene calls are TRBV11-3 and TRBJ2-2; possibly TRBD1 for D (5 bases). From germline, CDR1 is SGHNT and CDR2 YENEEA. V lost 3 bases to trimming and J lost 4 bases, with 6 bases between them. The CDR3 is made up of 13 amino acids. The CDR3 loop reads CASSLGLTGELFF. The CDR3 nucleotides are TGTGCCAGCAGCTTGGGGCTCACCGGGGAGCTGTTTTTT.

This clone was observed once. The rearrangement uses TRBV27 and TRBJ2-2; possible D gene TRBD1, 5 bases. This CDR3 is 16 amino acids long. Per the germline V gene, CDR1 is MNHEY and CDR2 is SMNVEV (reference sequence). Trimming shortened V by 5 bases and J by 0 bases, and 13 bases separated the two germline ends. The CDR3 coding sequence is TGTGCCAGCAGTCCGACGCGACAGACGAACACCGGGGAGCTGTTTTTT. Translation: CASSPTRQTNTGELFF.

The V gene is TRBV2, the J gene TRBJ2-5; TRBD2 might be the D (5 bases). The germline gives CDR1 SNHLY, CDR2 FYNNEI. Trimming shortened V by 0 bases and J by 0 bases, and 14 bases separated the two germline ends. The CDR3 is 17 amino acids. The DNA for the CDR3 is TGTGCCAGCAGTGAAGCGCTTCGATGGAGGAACCAAGAGACCCAGTACTTC. As protein: CASSEALRWRNQETQYF.

This sequence joins TRBV12-5 and TRBJ1-3; possible D gene TRBD1, 5 bases. This CDR3 spans 15 amino acids. Germline V CDR1 and CDR2: LGHNT, FRNRAP. V dropped 1 base and J dropped 1 base, with 8 bases sitting between them. The CDR3 loop is CASGLERGSGNTIYF. The CDR3 nucleotides are TGTGCTAGTGGTTTGGAAAGGGGATCTGGAAACACCATATATTTT.

The chain links TRBV6-5 to TRBJ2-7, with 8 nucleotides matching TRBD1. The CDR3 consists of 13 residues. With V trimmed by 6 bases and J by 1 base, 2 bases remained unmatched. Germline V lookup: CDR1 MNHEY, CDR2 SVGAGI. This CDR3 reads CASSHRGSYEQYF. Written as DNA, the CDR3 is TGTGCCAGCAGCCACAGGGGGTCCTACGAGCAGTACTTC.

The chain links TRBV7-8 to TRBJ1-1, with D possibly matching TRBD1 (5 bases). The V end lost 1 base, the J end lost 11 bases, and 14 bases lay between the germline ends. Germline V gene lookup returns CDR1 SGHVS and CDR2 FQNEAQ. This CDR3 is built from 13 residues. CDR3 region: CASSLVGTSVAFF. In nucleotides, the CDR3 is TGTGCCAGCAGCTTAGTAGGGACTTCGGTCGCTTTCTTT.

The chain carries TRBV9 and TRBJ1-4; TRBD1 is a possible D gene (5 bases). Trimming left V 0 bases short and J 4 bases short, with 13 bases between. CDR1 is SGDLS, CDR2 YYNGEE, per germline. The CDR3 covers 16 residues. The CDR3 DNA sequence: TGTGCCAGCAGCGTAGCGGGGGGGGGACTTAATGAAAAACTGTTTTTT. Its protein product is CASSVAGGGLNEKLFF.

The V and J genes are TRBV5-5 and TRBJ2-5; 9 bases are shared with TRBD2. Looked up from germline, CDR1 is SGHKS and CDR2 is YYEKEE (reference sequence). CDR3 length equals 18 residues. The V segment lost 5 bases and the J segment 5 bases; nucleotides outside the gene matches: 19. The CDR3, as DNA: TGTGCCAGCAGAGGGACCGGGACTAGCTCTAGAGGTTGGGAGACCCAGTACTTC. Amino acids: CASRGTGTSSRGWETQYF.

This chain uses TRBV5-1 with TRBJ1-1, with a tentative D call TRBD1 (6 bases). CDR3 length equals 14 residues. Looked up from germline, CDR1 is SGHRS and CDR2 is YFSETQ. Trimming took off 4 bases at V and 5 bases at J, with 15 bases between the two ends. The CDR3 sequence: CASSPTGSGTEAFF. The CDR3 bases are TGCGCCAGCAGCCCTACAGGGTCCGGGACTGAAGCTTTCTTT.

This clone was observed once. Likely a read error: the CDR3 ends without its conserved phenylalanine or tryptophan. The limits of the CDR3 on the DNA are not certain, so only TCRdb's listed CDR3 is given. The chain is built from TRBV20-1 and TRBJ1-5. The CDR3 is made up of 8 amino acids, end residues included. Germline V lookup: CDR1 DFQATT, CDR2 SNEGSKA (reference sequence). CDR3 in amino acids: CSASSVPV.

This chain uses TRBV6-8 with TRBJ2-7, with TRBD1 as a possible D gene (5 bases). V was cut by 5 bases and J by 3 bases, with 14 bases left in between. The CDR3 contains 14 residues. The V gene's germline CDR1 is MNHGY and CDR2 SAAAGT. CDR3 in amino acids: CASSRTYSDYEQYF. For the CDR3, the DNA is TGTGCCAGCAGTCGGACATATTCTGACTACGAGCAGTACTTC.

The V gene is TRBV5-6, the J gene TRBJ2-3; D gene unclear. There are 12 residues in the CDR3. Trimming removed 4 bases from V and 3 bases from J, with 6 bases in between. CDR1 and CDR2 from the germline V gene are SGHDT and YYEEEE. CDR3 sequence reads: CASSDGTDTQYF. CDR3 DNA: TGTGCCAGCAGCGACGGGACAGATACGCAGTATTTT.

The V call is TRBV10-1, the J call TRBJ1-1; 7 bases are a match to TRBD1. The CDR3 contains 13 residues. Germline CDR1 WNHNN, CDR2 SYGVQD (reference sequence). Trimming took 6 bases from V and 5 from J; bases not matched to a gene: 6. CDR3 sequence: CASSQDRLTEAFF. In DNA, the CDR3 is TGCGCCAGCAGCCAGGACAGGCTGACTGAAGCTTTCTTT.

With regard to this clone: In the same sample, other DNA sequences code for this CDR3. The CDR3 here is CASSYPDRNTEAFF. CDR3 nucleotide sequence: TGTGCCAGCAGTTATCCGGACAGGAACACTGAAGCTTTCTTT. This chain connects TRBV6-5 to TRBJ1-1, with TRBD1 as a possible D gene (6 bases). Trimming stripped 3 bases from V and 1 base from J, with 9 bases between. CDR3 length: 14 residues. Per germline, CDR1 MNHEY and CDR2 SVGAGI.

The chain recombines TRBV7-5 with TRBJ1-1; the table's D call of TRBD1 was not tested on the DNA. TRBV7-5 is given as a pseudogene. This CDR3 region has 18 residues. As DNA, the CDR3 is TGTGCCAGAAGCTTAGTCCAATCCCTGCGACAGATAAACACTGAAGCTTTCTTT. It translates to CARSLVQSLRQINTEAFF.